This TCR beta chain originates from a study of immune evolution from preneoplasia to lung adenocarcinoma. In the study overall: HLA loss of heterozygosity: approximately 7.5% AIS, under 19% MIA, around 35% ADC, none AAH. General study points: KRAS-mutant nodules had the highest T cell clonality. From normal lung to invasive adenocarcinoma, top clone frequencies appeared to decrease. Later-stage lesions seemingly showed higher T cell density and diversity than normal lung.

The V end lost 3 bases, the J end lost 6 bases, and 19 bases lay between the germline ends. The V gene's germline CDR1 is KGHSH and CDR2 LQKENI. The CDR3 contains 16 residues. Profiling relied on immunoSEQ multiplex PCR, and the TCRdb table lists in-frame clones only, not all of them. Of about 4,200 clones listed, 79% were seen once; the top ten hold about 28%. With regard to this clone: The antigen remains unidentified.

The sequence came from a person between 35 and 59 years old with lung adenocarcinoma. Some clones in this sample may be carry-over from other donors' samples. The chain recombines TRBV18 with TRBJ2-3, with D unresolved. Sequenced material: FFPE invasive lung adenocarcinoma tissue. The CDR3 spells CASSPIYQRRLDTQYF. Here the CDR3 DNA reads TGTGCCAGCTCACCCATTTATCAACGCCGTCTGGATACGCAGTATTTT.